This is a list of T cell receptor beta chains from one sample in a study of TIL therapy for anti-PD-1-resistant metastatic lung cancer. Sequenced by immunoSEQ multiplex PCR; TCRdb stores in-frame clones only, minus some. The sample comprises 50,000 to 70,000 clones, 55% to 75% of which are singletons, and about 6.3% rests with the top ten. The material was blood, obtained at baseline. The receptors derive from a person between 30 and 80 years old with non-small cell lung cancer. The CDR3 runs from the conserved cysteine through the conserved F or W. A D gene is named only where the DNA matches it firmly. Clone size is given for some rows only: seen once, a few or many times, or a class if the clone is expanded.

-,TRBV5-1,-,TRBJ2-5,CASRLGGPPQETQYF,TGCGCCAGCAGGCTAGGGGGACCCCCACAAGAGACCCAGTACTTC
-,TRBV5-5,-,TRBJ2-7,CASSPRVTTYEQYF,TGTGCCAGCAGCCCCCGTGTGACCACCTACGAGCAGTACTTC
TRBD2,TRBV9,-,TRBJ2-1,CASSVTSGRAHEQFF,TGTGCCAGCAGCGTTACTAGCGGGAGGGCCCATGAGCAGTTCTTC
-,TRBV2,few,TRBJ2-3,CASSGESLADTQYF,TGTGCCAGCAGTGGAGAAAGTCTGGCAGATACGCAGTATTTT
-,TRBV19,once,TRBJ2-5,CASSPGGTPGQETQYF,TGTGCCAGTAGCCCAGGCGGGACACCCGGCCAAGAGACCCAGTACTTC
-,TRBV15,-,TRBJ2-5,CASGKAHQETQYF,TGTGCCAGTGGTAAGGCCCACCAAGAGACCCAGTACTTC
TRBD2,TRBV28,-,TRBJ2-5,CASSFELAGRQETQYF,TGTGCCAGCAGTTTTGAGTTAGCGGGCCGACAAGAGACCCAGTACTTC
-,TRBV23-1,few,TRBJ2-7,CASSQTKLRPIAYEQYF,TGCGCCAGCAGTCAAACGAAGCTGCGACCCATAGCCTACGAGCAGTACTTC
-,TRBV11-3,few,TRBJ1-1,CASSLSVESTEAFF,TGTGCCAGCAGCTTATCAGTGGAGAGCACTGAAGCTTTCTTT
-,TRBV7-9,few,TRBJ1-2,CASSSLERDYYGYTF,TGTGCCAGCAGCTCCCTGGAGAGGGATTACTATGGCTACACCTTC
TRBD1,TRBV6-1,few,TRBJ2-1,CASSEFTGGVFDEQFF,TGTGCCAGCAGTGAATTTACAGGGGGCGTTTTCGATGAGCAGTTCTTC
-,TRBV6-5,-,TRBJ2-4,CASSRGLVKNIQYF,TGTGCCAGCAGCCGAGGGCTTGTCAAAAACATTCAGTACTTC
-,TRBV10-3,-,TRBJ1-1,CAISYDRKMNTEAFF,TGTGCCATCAGTTACGATCGAAAAATGAACACTGAAGCTTTCTTT
TRBD2,TRBV13,-,TRBJ2-5,CASSLLLAGLETQYF,TGTGCCAGCAGCCTATTACTAGCGGGTTTAGAGACCCAGTACTTC
TRBD2,TRBV6-1,once,TRBJ2-1,CASSSNSGGALEQFF,TGTGCCAGCAGTTCGAATAGCGGGGGGGCACTTGAGCAGTTCTTC
TRBD1,TRBV27,few,TRBJ2-2,CASTRQGANTGELFF,TGTGCCAGCACACGACAGGGCGCGAACACCGGGGAGCTGTTTTTT
-,TRBV2,-,TRBJ1-4,CASSRGGYEKLFF,TGTGCCAGCAGCCGGGGGGGTTATGAAAAACTGTTTTTT
-,TRBV13,-,TRBJ2-3,CASSPVRTALQYF,TGTGCCAGCAGCCCCGTAAGGACAGCCCTCCAGTATTTT
-,TRBV19,many,TRBJ1-1,CASSILGTDTEAFF,TGTGCCAGTAGTATTTTGGGGACGGACACTGAAGCTTTCTTT
TRBD2,TRBV7-3,-,TRBJ2-1,CASSLTSGRGLSSYNEQFF,TGTGCCAGCAGCTTGACTAGCGGGAGGGGTTTGAGCTCCTACAATGAGCAGTTCTTC
-,TRBV23-1,-,TRBJ1-1,CASRVTEAFF,TGCGCCAGCAGGGTGACTGAAGCTTTCTTT
-,TRBV7-9,-,TRBJ2-1,CASSERQGGEQFF,TGTGCCAGCAGCGAACGACAGGGAGGTGAGCAGTTCTTC
-,TRBV5-1,-,TRBJ2-2,CASSLQQRANTGELFF,TGCGCCAGCAGCTTACAACAGCGCGCGAACACCGGGGAGCTGTTTTTT
-,TRBV7-9,once,TRBJ2-1,CASSLGGSQYYNEQFF,TGTGCCAGCAGCTTAGGGGGCAGTCAGTACTACAATGAGCAGTTCTTC
TRBD2,TRBV5-4,-,TRBJ2-1,CASSFRLAGGLDEQFF,TGTGCCAGCAGCTTTAGACTAGCGGGGGGGCTTGATGAGCAGTTCTTC
-,TRBV5-6,-,TRBJ1-5,CASSRRGRGTNQPQHF,TGTGCCAGCAGCCGGCGAGGAAGGGGTACGAATCAGCCCCAGCATTTT
-,TRBV27,-,TRBJ1-4,CASSQQGNEKLFF,TGTGCCAGCAGTCAACAGGGTAACGAAAAACTGTTTTTT
-,TRBV19,-,TRBJ1-2,CASSIIKGGVGYTF,TGTGCCAGTAGTATCATTAAGGGGGGCGTCGGCTACACCTTC
TRBD1,TRBV7-9,few,TRBJ1-2,CASSLRDRDHYGYTF,TGTGCCAGCAGCCTCCGGGACAGGGATCACTATGGCTACACCTTC
-,TRBV5-1,-,TRBJ2-5,CASAFFLSAQETQYF,TGCGCCAGCGCTTTTTTCCTCAGCGCTCAAGAGACCCAGTACTTC
-,TRBV5-1,-,TRBJ2-7,CASSLTGGLGEQYF,TGCGCCAGCAGCTTGACGGGGGGCTTAGGCGAGCAGTACTTC
-,TRBV6-6,few,TRBJ1-1,CASNDRPNGQQEAFF,TGTGCCAGCAACGACCGCCCCAATGGCCAGCAAGAAGCTTTCTTT
-,TRBV5-1,-,TRBJ2-1,CASSLEGNEQFF,TGCGCCAGCAGCTTGGAAGGAAATGAGCAGTTCTTC
-,TRBV30,-,TRBJ2-5,CAWNVGVQETQYF,TGTGCCTGGAATGTGGGGGTACAAGAGACCCAGTACTTC
TRBD1,TRBV19,-,TRBJ1-5,CASSIGQGGRQPQHF,TGTGCCAGTAGTATTGGACAGGGGGGGCGTCAGCCCCAGCATTTT
-,TRBV7-7,-,TRBJ2-7,CASSLDPSYEQYF,TGTGCTAGCAGCTTAGACCCATCTTACGAGCAGTACTTC
-,TRBV6-5,few,TRBJ1-1,CASSYKRTRVSAFF,TGTGCCAGCAGTTACAAAAGGACGCGGGTGTCAGCTTTCTTT
-,TRBV27,few,TRBJ2-7,CASSLSQGFHEQYF,TGTGCCAGCAGTTTATCTCAAGGATTCCACGAGCAGTACTTC